The clone carrying this T cell receptor (beta chain) was found a few times. V shed 0 bases, J shed 5 bases, and the junction held 3 bases outside the gene matches. CDR1 and CDR2 (germline): SGDLS, YYNGEE. This CDR3 is 15 amino acids long. These data are taken from a study of T-cell reconstitution after alpha-beta-depleted transplantation in children. Unique molecular identifiers were incorporated during preparation of the TCRbeta library. TCRdb itself ran the PCR reads through MiXCR, one entry per CDR3 protein. The data show 450,000 to 600,000 distinct CDR3 sequences, with 15% to 20% seen just once and roughly 3.3% held by the top ten.

J is TRBJ2-7 and V is TRBV9; 12 bases are shared with TRBD1. The receptor's source is a human donor who donated a stem cell graft to a child with acute lymphoblastic leukemia. The specimen comprised PBMCs from the stem cell graft donor, sampled from the stem cell graft. The CDR3 is CASSVEGTGGNEQYF. CDR3 nucleotides: TGTGCCAGCAGCGTAGAGGGGACAGGGGGCAACGAGCAGTACTTC.